Listed below are T cell receptor beta chains from one sample, sequenced in a study of cytomegalovirus exposure and HLA in healthy donors. Libraries were prepared by immunoSEQ multiplex PCR; TCRdb keeps only in-frame clonotypes and omits some of them. Of approximately 71,000 clones in the sample, approximately 94% were seen once. Material for sequencing was PBMCs. The receptors here all came from a woman between 18 and 30 years old in good health and CMV-seronegative. CDR3s include the opening cysteine and the closing phenylalanine or tryptophan. D genes are given only for firm matches. Clone size is given for some rows only: seen once, a few or many times, or a class if the clone is expanded.

j_call d_call v_call clone_size cdr3_nt cdr3_aa
TRBJ2-3 - TRBV6-4 - TGTGCCAGCAGTGACGAGGCAGGGGGCACAGATACGCAGTATTTT CASSDEAGGTDTQYF
TRBJ1-5 TRBD1 TRBV9 - TGTGCCAGCAGCGTAGGGGACAGATTAAATCAGCCCCAGCATTTT CASSVGDRLNQPQHF
TRBJ1-5 - TRBV18 once TGTGCCAGCTCACCGGGGACACCGTATAGCAATCAGCCCCAGCATTTT CASSPGTPYSNQPQHF
TRBJ1-2 - TRBV7-6 - TGTGCCAGCAGCTTTCACGGGGGAGGCGGCTACACCTTC CASSFHGGGGYTF
TRBJ2-1 TRBD1 TRBV28 - TGTGCCAGCAGTGCGGGACAGGTCTACAATGAGCAGTTCTTC CASSAGQVYNEQFF
TRBJ2-3 TRBD1 TRBV2 - TGTGCCAGCAGTGATGGGGGACAGGGGGCGGTTCGCACAGATACGCAGTATTTT CASSDGGQGAVRTDTQYF
TRBJ2-5 - TRBV4-1 - TGCGCCAGCAGCCTCCTAGAGACCCAGTACTTC CASSLLETQYF
TRBJ2-2 - TRBV5-4 - TGTGCCAGCAGCTTGGAGAGGACAAAGAACACCGGGGAGCTGTTTTTT CASSLERTKNTGELFF
TRBJ2-3 - TRBV14 - TGTGCCAGCAGCCAAGAATCCCGGACAGTTCTCCCCGGTACGCAGTATTTT CASSQESRTVLPGTQYF
TRBJ2-3 TRBD1 TRBV5-4 - TGTGCCAGCCAACTCAGCGGGACAGGGACGGCGGATACGCAGTATTTT CASQLSGTGTADTQYF
TRBJ1-6 TRBD1 TRBV4-1 - TGCGCCAGCAGGAAGACAGGGAGAAATTCACCCCTCCACTTT CASRKTGRNSPLHF
TRBJ2-7 TRBD1 TRBV19 - TGTGCCAGTAGTAGCCGACAGGGGGCCTCCTACGAGCAGTACTTC CASSSRQGASYEQYF
TRBJ2-7 - TRBV27 - TGTGCCAGCAGTAGAGCGGGTCCTGGCTACGAGCAGTACTTC CASSRAGPGYEQYF
TRBJ2-3 TRBD2 TRBV9 once TGTGCCAGCACCGCGGGGGGGAGCACAGATACGCAGTATTTT CASTAGGSTDTQYF
TRBJ2-7 TRBD1 TRBV19 - TGTGCCAGTAGTCCGAGGGACAGTGAGACCTACGAGCAGTACTTC CASSPRDSETYEQYF
TRBJ2-2 - TRBV30 - TGTGCCTGGACTAGAGGGAACACCGGGGAGCTGTTTTTT CAWTRGNTGELFF
TRBJ2-1 TRBD2 TRBV5-8 - TGTGCCAGCAGCTCCGGCGGGAGTGGAGATGAGCAGTTCTTC CASSSGGSGDEQFF
TRBJ2-1 - TRBV7-3 - TGTGCCAGCAGCCCAGGGTCTCTCAAGGGTGAGCAGTTCTTC CASSPGSLKGEQFF
TRBJ1-3 - TRBV7-9 - TGTGCCAGCAGCCCTATCGGGGGAAACACCATATATTTT CASSPIGGNTIYF